This TCR beta chain came from a study of T-cell memory formation after mild COVID-19. Study as a whole: TCR clusters showed largely donor specificity.

As concerns this clonotype: What it binds is unknown.

Study results and caveats: There was no confirmation that second-wave clones peaking on day 37 were SARS-CoV-2 specific. Clones shrinking between day 15 and 85 showed a balanced CD4/CD8 split, and those that grew later tilted toward CD4+.

V trimming: 1 base; J trimming: 5 bases; junction bases outside the gene matches: 4. The CDR3 is 14 residues long. Germline CDR1 is MGHRA and CDR2 is YSYEKL. The 5'RACE method, run with constant-segment primers, produced TCR alpha and TCR beta cDNA libraries (carrying sample barcodes and UMIs). TCRdb ran MiXCR on the 5' RACE reads and lists one entry per CDR3 protein. The sample yields 560,000 or so distinct CDR3 sequences, around 16% seen once. The sequencing sample was made of PBMCs or a T cell subset sorted from them (not recorded which). The TCR originated in an adult woman who had mild COVID-19 (a few samples of this study predate the infection). Cell type and time point are not known. V gene TRBV4-1 combines with J gene TRBJ2-7; 8 nucleotides align to TRBD1. This CDR3 reads CASSQAGQVNEQYF. CDR3 nucleotide sequence: TGCGCCAGCAGCCAAGCGGGACAGGTTAACGAGCAGTACTTC.